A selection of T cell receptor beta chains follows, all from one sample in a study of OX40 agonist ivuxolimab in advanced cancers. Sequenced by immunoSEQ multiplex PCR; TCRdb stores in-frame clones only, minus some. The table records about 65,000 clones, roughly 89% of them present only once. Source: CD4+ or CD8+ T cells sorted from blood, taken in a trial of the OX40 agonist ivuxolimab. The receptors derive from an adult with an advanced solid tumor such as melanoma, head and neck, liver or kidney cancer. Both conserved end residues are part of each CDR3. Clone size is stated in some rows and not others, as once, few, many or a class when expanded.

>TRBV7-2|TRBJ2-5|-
CASSLVAAGETQYF
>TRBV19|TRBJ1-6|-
CASSERTVGGSPLHF
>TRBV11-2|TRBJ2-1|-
CASSLIGGAYNEQFF
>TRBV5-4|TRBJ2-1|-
CASSPRDRGPGEQFF
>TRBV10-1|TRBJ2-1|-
CASSERQGGYNEQFF
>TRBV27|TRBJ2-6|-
CASSPGTAFSGANVLTF
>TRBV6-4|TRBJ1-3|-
CASSVFRLGQTSGNTIYF
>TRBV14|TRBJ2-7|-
CASSQPGTGSNEQYF
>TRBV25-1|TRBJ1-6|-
CASSLPGQGNSPLHF
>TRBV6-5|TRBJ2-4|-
CASTPPGLPKNIQYF
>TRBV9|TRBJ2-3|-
CASSISGGTDTQYF
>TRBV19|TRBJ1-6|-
CASMSSAEYNSPLHF
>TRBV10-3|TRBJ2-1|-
CAISGPSGGLGNEQFF
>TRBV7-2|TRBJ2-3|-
CASSPGIAGGRTDTQYF
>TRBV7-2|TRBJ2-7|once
CASSLLADKYEQYF
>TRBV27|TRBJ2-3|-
CASSGASTDTQYF
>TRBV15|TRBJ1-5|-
CATSREGTLYQPQHF
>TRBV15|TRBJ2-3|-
CATSRDRGTDTQYF
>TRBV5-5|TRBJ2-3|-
CASRPPGADTQYF
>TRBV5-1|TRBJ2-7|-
CASSLGGVSEQYF
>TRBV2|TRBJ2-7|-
CASRRTSSYEQYF
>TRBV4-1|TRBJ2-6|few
CASSYRGEGGANVLTF
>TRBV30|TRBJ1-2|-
CAWTLGRSSGYTF
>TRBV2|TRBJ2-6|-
CASSYTPGQGLSGANVLTF
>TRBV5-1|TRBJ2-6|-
CASSLGRGTSGANVLTF
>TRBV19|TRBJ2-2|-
CASTKDRFAGELFF
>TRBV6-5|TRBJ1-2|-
CASKLQGAGGYTF
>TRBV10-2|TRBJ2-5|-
CATQHGQAETQYF
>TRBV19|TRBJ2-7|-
CASSSPGLGNEQYF
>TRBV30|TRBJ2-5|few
CAWSVISGPQETQYF
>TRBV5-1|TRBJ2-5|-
CASSFGDSGGIETQYF
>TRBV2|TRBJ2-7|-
CASSWTGGFYEQYF
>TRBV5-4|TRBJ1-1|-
CASSSGRRNTEAFF
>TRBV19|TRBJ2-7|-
CASSTRTSGGAEGYEQYF
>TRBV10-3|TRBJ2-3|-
CAIRITTDTQYF
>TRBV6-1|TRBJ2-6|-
CASTDAGTGSSGANVLTF
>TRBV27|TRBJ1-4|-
CASSPRQGYEKLFF
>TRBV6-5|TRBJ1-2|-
CASSYSRGTYGYTF
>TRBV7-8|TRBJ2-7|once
CASSLTGLAGGSYEQYF
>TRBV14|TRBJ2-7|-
CASSQEARGGEQYF
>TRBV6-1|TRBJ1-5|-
CASGLQGTGNQPQHF
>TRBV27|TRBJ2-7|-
CASSLSRRTGSHEQYF
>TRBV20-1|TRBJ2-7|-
CSAYSSYEQYF
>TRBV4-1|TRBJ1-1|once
CASSQDGGPNTEAFF
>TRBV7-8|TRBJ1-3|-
CASRLAGSGNTIYF
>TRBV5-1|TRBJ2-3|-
CASSLARTGGADTQYF
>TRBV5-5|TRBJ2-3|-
CASSSGAISSSTDTQYF
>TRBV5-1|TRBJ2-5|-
CASSSGDSGKGETQYF
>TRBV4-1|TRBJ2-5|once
CASSLMGVPRETQYF
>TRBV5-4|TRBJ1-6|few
CASSLEPGRIDSPLHF
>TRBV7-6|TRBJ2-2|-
CASSSGYRVHTGELFF
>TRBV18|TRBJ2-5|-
CASSPIQETQYF
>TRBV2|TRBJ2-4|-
CASSLRGVAKNIQYF